Given below is one T cell receptor beta chain in context. TCRdb's copy holds only in-frame clones and misses some; the assay was immunoSEQ multiplex PCR. The sample records almost 400,000 clones, under 90% being singletons. Trimming shortened V by 6 bases and J by 4 bases, and 17 bases separated the two germline ends. CDR1 MNHEY and CDR2 SVGAGI come from the germline V gene. The CDR3 is 15 residues long. The data were taken from a study of blood T cell repertoires in COVID-19. Study details: The United States, Italy and Spain supplied acute and convalescent COVID-19 samples.

J is TRBJ2-3 and V is TRBV6-5; maybe TRBD1 (7 bases). This TCR came from a woman between 25 and 40 years old who had recovered from COVID-19. The material sequenced was PBMCs or T cells enriched from blood (not recorded which). CDR3: CASSFQGGAADTQYF. The DNA of the CDR3 is TGTGCCAGCAGCTTCCAGGGGGGTGCCGCAGATACGCAGTATTTT.